This T cell receptor beta chain was found in a study of regulatory T cells in long-lasting Graves disease. Overall study: Treatment with antithyroid drugs for over 5 years, together with positive TSH receptor antibodies, meant persistent Graves' disease.

Time point denoted: persistent/refractory GD, antithyroid drugs over 5 years with positive TRAb. Construction of the TCR library relied on RNA isolated from PBMCs. Germline values: CDR1 MNHNS, CDR2 SASEGT. This CDR3 has 14 residues. V shed 5 bases and J shed 0 bases, with 10 bases lying between them. Study-level findings and limits: Persistent Graves' patients showed reduced TCR diversity versus newly diagnosed patients. With persistent disease, TRBV28, TRBJ1-2 and TRBJ2-5 were the favored segments.

Building the TCR beta libraries relied on iRepertoire HTBI primers, and CDR3 regions underwent Arm-PCR. TCRdb ran MiXCR on the multiplex PCR reads and lists one entry per CDR3 protein. This table has a few hundred thousand distinct CDR3 sequences, about 21% appearing once. This clonotype was counted at least ten times. Its specificity is not known. The sample was peripheral blood mononuclear cells (PBMCs), taken when the disease was refractory, from a patient treated with antithyroid drugs. The rearrangement joins TRBV6-1 to TRBJ2-5; D is unclear. The TCR comes from a female donor with Graves disease. The CDR3 DNA follows: TGTGCCAGCAGTAAGGGATCCTACCAAGAGACCCAGTACTTC. The encoded protein is CASSKGSYQETQYF.